This T cell receptor (beta chain) came from a study of blood T cell repertoires in COVID-19. Germline CDR1 is SGHKS and CDR2 is YYEKEE (reference sequence). V lost 4 bases and J lost 3; bases outside the gene matches: 3. The CDR3 totals 14 residues. In the study's own analysis: Nucleated cell number was recorded as an estimate derived from reference gene primer amplification. Clones were sequenced by immunoSEQ multiplex PCR, and TCRdb holds only the in-frame ones, with some missing. D and trimming come from the DNA, and the V and J calls and clone size come from that table. The sample yields under 250,000 clones, roughly 90% seen once.

The sample was peripheral blood. This receptor was obtained from a woman aged 55-70 years with acute or convalescent COVID-19. The chain recombines TRBV5-5 with TRBJ1-2; TRBD1 matches at 10 bases. The CDR3 DNA is TGTGCCAGCAGCCCGGGGACAGGGGACTATGGCTACACCTTC. It translates to CASSPGTGDYGYTF.